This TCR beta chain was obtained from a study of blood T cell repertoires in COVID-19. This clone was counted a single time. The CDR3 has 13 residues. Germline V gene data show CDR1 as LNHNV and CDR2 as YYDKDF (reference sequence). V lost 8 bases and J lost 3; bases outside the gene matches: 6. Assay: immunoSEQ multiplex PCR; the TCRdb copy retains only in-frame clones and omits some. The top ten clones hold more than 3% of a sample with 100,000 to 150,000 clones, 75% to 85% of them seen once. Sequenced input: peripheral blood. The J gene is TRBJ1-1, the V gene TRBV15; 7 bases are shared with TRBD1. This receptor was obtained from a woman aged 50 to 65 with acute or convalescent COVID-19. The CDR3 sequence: CATGMRGHTEAFF. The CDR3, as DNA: TGTGCCACCGGGATGAGGGGGCACACTGAAGCTTTCTTT.